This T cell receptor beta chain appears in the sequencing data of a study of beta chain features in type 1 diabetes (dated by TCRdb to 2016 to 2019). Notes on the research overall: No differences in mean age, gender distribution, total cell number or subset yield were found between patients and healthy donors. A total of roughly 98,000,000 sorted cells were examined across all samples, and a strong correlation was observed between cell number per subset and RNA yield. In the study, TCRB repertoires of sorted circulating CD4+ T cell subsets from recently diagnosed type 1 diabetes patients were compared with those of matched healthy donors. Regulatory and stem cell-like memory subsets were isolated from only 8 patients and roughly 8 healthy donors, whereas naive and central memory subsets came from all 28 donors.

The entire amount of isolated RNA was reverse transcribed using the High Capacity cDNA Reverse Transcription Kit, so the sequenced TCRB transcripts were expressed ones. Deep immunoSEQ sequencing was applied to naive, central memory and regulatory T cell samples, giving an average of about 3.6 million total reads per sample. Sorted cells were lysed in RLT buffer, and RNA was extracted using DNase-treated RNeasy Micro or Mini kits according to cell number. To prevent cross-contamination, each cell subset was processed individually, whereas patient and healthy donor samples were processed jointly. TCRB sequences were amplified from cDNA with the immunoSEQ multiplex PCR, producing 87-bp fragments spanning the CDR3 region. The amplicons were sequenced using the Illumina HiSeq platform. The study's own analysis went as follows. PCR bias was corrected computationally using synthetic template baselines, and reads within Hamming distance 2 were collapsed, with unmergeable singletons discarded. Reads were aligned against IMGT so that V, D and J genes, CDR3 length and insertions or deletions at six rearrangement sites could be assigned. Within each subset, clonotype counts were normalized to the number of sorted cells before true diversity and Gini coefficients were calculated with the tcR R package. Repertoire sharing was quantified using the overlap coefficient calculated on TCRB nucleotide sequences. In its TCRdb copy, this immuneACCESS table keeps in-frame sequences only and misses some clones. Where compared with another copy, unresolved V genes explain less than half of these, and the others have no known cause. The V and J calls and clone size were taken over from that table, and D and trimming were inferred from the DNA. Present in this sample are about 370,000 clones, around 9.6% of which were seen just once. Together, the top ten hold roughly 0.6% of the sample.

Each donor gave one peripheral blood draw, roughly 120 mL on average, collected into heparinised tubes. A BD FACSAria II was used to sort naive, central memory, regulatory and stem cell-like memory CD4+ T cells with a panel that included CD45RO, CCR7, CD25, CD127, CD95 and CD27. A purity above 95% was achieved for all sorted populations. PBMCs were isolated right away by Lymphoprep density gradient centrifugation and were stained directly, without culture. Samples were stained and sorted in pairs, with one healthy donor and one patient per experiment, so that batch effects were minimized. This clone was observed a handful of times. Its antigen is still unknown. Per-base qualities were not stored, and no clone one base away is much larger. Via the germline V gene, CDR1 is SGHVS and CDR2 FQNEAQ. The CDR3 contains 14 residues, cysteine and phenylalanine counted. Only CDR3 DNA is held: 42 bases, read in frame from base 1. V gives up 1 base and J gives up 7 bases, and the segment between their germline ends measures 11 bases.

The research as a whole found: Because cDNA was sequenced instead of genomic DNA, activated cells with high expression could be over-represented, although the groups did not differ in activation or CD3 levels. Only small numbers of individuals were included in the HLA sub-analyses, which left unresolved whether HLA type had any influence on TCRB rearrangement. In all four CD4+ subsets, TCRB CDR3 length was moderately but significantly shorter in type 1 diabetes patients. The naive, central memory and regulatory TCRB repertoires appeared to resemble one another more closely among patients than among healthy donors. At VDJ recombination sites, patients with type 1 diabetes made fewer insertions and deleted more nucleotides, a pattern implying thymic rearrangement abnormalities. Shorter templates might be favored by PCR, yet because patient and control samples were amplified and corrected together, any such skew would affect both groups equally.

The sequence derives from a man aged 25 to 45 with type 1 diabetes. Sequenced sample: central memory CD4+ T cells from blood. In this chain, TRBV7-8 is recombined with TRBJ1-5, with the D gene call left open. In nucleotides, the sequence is TGTGCCAGCAGCTTAGATAGGGTTGGACAGCCCCAGCATTTT. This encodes CASSLDRVGQPQHF. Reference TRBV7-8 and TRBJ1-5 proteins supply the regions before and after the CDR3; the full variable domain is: GAGVSQSPRYKVAKRGQDVALRCDPISGHVSLFWYQQALGQGPEFLTYFQNEAQLDKSGLPSDRFFAERPEGSVSTLKIQRTQQEDSAVYLCASSLDRVGQPQHFGDGTRLSIL.